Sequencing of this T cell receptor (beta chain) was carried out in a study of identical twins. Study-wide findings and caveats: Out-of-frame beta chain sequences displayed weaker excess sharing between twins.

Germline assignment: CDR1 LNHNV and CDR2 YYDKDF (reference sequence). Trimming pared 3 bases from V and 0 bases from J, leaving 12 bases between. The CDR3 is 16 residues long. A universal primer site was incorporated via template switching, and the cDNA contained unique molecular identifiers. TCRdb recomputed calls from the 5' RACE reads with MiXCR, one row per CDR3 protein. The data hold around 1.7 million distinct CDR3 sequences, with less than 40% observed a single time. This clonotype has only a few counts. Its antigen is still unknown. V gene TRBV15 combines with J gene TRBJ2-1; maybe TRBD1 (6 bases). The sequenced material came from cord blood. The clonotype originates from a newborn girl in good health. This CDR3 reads CATSRGDRFSYNEQFF. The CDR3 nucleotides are TGTGCCACCAGCAGGGGAGACAGGTTCTCCTACAATGAGCAGTTCTTC.